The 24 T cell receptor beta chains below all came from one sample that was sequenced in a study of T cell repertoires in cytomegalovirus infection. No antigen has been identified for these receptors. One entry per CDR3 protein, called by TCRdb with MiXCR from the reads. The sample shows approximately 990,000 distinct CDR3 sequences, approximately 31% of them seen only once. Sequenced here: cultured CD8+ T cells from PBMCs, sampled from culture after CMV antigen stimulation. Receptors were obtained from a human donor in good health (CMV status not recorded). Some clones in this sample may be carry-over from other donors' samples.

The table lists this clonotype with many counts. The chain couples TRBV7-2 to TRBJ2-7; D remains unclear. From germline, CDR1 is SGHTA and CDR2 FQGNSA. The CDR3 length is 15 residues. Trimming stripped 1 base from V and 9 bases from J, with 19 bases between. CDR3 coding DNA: TGTGCCAGCAGCTTAGGAGAGGTACTACGAGAAGGGCAGTACTTC. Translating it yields CASSLGEVLREGQYF. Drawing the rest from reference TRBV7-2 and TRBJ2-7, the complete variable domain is GAGVSQSPSNKVTEKGKDVELRCDPISGHTALYWYRQSLGQGLEFLIYFQGNSAPDKSGLPSDRFSAERTGGSVSTLTIQRTQQEDSAVYLCASSLGEVLREGQYFGPGTRLTVT.

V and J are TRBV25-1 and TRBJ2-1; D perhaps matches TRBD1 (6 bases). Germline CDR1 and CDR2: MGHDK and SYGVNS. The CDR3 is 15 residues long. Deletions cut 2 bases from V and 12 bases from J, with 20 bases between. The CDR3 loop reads CASSEDRIRKGGQFF. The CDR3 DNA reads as TGTGCCAGCAGTGAAGACAGGATACGGAAAGGGGGGCAGTTCTTC.

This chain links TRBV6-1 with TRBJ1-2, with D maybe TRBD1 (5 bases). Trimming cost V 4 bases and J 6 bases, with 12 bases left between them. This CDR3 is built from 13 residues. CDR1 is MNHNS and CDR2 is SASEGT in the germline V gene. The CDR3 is CASSGYQGDGYTF. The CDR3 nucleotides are TGTGCCAGCAGTGGGTACCAGGGTGATGGCTACACCTTC.

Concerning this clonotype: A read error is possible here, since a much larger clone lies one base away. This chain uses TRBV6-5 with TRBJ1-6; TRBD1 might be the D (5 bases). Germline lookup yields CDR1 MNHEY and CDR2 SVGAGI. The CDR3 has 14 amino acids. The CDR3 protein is CVSRETLDNSPLHF. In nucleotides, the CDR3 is TGTGTCAGCAGGGAGACTCTCGATAATTCACCCCTCCACTTT.

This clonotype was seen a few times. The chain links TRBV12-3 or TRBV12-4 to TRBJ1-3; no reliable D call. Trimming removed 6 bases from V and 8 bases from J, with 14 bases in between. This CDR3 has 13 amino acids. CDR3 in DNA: TGTGCCAGCAGCCCACTGAATAGAGACACCATATATTTT. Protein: CASSPLNRDTIYF.

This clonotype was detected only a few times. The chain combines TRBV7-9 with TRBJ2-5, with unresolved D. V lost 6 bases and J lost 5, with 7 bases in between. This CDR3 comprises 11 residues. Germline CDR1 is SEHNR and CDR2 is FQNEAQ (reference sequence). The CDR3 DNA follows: TGTGCCAGCAGGGCGGACGAGACCCAGTACTTC. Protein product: CASRADETQYF.

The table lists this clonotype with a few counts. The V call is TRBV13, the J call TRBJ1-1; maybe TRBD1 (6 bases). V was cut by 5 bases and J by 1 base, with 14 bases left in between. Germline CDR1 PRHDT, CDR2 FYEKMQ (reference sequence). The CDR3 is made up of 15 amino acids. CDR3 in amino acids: CASSGQTEPNTEAFF. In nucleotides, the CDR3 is TGTGCCAGCAGCGGACAGACAGAGCCGAACACTGAAGCTTTCTTT.

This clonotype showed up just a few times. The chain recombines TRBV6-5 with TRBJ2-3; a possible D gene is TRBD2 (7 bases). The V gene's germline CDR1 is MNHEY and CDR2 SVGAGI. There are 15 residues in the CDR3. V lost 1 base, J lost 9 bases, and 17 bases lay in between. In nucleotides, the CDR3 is TGTGCCAGCAGTTACTTGGCGGTCGAGGGGGGGACGCAGTATTTT. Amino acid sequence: CASSYLAVEGGTQYF.

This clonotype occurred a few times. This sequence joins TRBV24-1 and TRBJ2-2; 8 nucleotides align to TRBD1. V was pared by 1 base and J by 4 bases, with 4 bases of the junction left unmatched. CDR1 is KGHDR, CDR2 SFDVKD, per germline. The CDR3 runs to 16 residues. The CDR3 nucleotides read TGTGCCACCAGTGATTTAGTCCAGGGGGCCACCGGGGAGCTGTTTTTT. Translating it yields CATSDLVQGATGELFF.

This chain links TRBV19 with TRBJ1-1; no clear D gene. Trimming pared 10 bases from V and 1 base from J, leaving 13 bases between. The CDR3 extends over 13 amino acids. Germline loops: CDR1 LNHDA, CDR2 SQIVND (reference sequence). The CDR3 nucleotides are TGTGCCACCAGTTGGGCGACGAACACTGAAGCTTTCTTT. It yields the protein CATSWATNTEAFF. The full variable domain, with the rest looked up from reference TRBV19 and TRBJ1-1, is DGGITQSPKYLFRKEGQNVTLSCEQNLNHDAMYWYRQDPGQGLRLIYYSQIVNDFQKGDIAEGYSVSREKKESFPLTVTSAQKNPTAFYLCATSWATNTEAFFGQGTRLTVV.

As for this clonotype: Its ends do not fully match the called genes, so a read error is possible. CDR3 protein: CASSGGRFSGNTIYF. The CDR3 DNA reads as TGTGCCAGCAGTGGGGGACGGTTCTCTGGTAACACCATATATTTT. This chain uses TRBV2 with TRBJ1-3; D might be TRBD1 (5 bases). This CDR3 region has 15 residues. The germline CDR1 and CDR2 sequences are SNHLY and FYNNEI.

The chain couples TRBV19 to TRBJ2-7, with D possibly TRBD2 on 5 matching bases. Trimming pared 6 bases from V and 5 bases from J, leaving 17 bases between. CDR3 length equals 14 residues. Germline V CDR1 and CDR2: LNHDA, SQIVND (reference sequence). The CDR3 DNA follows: TGTGCCAGTAGCCTTGACGGACTTCCCAACGAGCAGTACTTC. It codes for CASSLDGLPNEQYF.

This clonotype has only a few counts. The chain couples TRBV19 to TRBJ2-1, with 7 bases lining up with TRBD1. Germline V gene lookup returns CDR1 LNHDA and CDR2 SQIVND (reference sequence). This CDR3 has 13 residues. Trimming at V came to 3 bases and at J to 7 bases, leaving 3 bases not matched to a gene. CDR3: CASSIGTANEQFF. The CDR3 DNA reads TGTGCCAGTAGTATTGGGACAGCTAATGAGCAGTTCTTC.

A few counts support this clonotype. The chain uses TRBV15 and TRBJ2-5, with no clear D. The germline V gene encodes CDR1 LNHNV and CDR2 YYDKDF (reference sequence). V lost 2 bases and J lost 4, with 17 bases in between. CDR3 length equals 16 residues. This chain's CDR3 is CATSRSNLGPLETQYF. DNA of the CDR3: TGTGCCACCAGCAGATCCAACCTAGGGCCGCTAGAGACCCAGTACTTC.

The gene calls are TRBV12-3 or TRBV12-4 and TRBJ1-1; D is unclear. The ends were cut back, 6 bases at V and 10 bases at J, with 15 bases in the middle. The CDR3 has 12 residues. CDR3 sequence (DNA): TGTGCCAGCAGGCCGCGGGGTTTCCCAGCTTTCTTT. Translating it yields CASRPRGFPAFF.

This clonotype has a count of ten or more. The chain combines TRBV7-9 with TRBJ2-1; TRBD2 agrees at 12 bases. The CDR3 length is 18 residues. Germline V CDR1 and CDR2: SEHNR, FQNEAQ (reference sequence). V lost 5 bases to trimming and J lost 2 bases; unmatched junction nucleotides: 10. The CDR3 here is CASSPSSPSGGAYNEQFF. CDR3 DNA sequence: TGTGCCAGCAGCCCTAGTTCCCCTAGCGGGGGGGCCTACAATGAGCAGTTCTTC.

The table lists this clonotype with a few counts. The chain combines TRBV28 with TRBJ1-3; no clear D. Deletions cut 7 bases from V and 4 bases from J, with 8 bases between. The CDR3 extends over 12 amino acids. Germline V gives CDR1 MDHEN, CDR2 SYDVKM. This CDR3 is CASKGEGNTIYF. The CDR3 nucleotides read TGTGCCAGCAAGGGTGAGGGAAACACCATATATTTT.

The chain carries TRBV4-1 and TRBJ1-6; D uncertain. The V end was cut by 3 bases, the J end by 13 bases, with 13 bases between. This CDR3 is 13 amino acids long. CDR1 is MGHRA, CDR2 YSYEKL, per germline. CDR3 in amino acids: CASSHPGGNPLHF. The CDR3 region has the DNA TGCGCCAGCAGCCACCCGGGTGGGAATCCCCTCCACTTT.

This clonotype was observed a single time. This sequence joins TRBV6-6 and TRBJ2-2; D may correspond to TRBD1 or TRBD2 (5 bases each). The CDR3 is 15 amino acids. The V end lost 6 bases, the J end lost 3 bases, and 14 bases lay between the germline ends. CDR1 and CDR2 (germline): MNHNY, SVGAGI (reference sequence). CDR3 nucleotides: TGTGCCAGCAGACGCAGGGTGGGGGACACCGGGGAGCTGTTTTTT. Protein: CASRRRVGDTGELFF.

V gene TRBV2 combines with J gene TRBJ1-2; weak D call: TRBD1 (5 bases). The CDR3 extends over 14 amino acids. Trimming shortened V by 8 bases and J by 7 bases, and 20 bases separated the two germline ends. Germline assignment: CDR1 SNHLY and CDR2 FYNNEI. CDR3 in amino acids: CASPPGLSGGGYTF. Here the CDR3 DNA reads TGTGCCAGCCCTCCGGGGCTCTCGGGGGGTGGCTACACCTTC.

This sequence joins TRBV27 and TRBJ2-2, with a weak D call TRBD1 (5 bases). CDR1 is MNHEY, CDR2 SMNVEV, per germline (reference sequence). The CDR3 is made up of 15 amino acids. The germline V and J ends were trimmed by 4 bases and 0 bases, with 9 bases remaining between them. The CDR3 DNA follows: TGTGCCAGCAGTTGGGGCAGGGCGAACACCGGGGAGCTGTTTTTT. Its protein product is CASSWGRANTGELFF.

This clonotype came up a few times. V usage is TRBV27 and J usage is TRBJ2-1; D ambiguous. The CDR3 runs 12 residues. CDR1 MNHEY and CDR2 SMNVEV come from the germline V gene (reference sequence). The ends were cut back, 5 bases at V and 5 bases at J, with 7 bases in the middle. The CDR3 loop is CASSTDNNEQFF. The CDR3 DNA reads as TGTGCCAGCAGTACCGACAACAATGAGCAGTTCTTC.

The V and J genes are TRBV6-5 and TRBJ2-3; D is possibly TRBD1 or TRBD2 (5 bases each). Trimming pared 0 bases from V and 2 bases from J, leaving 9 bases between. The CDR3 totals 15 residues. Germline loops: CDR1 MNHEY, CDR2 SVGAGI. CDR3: CASSYSDGTTDTQYF. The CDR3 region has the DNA TGTGCCAGCAGTTACTCGGACGGGACCACAGATACGCAGTATTTT.

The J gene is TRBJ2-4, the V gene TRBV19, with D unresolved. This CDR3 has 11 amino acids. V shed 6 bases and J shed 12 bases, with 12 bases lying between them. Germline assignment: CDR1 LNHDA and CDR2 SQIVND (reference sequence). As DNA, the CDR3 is TGTGCCAGTAGCCGGCCAGGTTCTCAGTACTTC. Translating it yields CASSRPGSQYF.